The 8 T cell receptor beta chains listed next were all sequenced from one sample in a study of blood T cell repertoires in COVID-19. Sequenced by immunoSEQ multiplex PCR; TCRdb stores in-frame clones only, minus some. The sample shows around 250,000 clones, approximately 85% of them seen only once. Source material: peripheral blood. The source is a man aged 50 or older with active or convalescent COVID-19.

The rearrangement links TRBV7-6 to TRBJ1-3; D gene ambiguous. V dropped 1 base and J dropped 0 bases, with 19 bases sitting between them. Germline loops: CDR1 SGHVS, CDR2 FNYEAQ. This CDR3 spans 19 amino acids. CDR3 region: CASSLVAPSSGNSGNTIYF. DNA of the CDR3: TGTGCCAGCAGCTTAGTAGCCCCCTCCTCGGGGAACTCTGGAAACACCATATATTTT.

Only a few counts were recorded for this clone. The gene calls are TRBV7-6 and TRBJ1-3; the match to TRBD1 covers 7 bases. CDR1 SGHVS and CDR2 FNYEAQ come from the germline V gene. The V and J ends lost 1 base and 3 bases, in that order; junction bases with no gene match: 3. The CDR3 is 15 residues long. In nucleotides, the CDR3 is TGTGCCAGCAGCTTAGGACAGGGAGGTGGAAACACCATATATTTT. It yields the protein CASSLGQGGGNTIYF.

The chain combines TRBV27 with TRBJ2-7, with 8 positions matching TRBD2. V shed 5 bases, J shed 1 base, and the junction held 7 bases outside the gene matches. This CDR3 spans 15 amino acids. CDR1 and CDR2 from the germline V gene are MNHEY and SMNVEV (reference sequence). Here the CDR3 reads CASSPGAGGSYEQYF. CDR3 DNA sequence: TGTGCCAGCAGTCCCGGGGCGGGAGGATCCTACGAGCAGTACTTC.

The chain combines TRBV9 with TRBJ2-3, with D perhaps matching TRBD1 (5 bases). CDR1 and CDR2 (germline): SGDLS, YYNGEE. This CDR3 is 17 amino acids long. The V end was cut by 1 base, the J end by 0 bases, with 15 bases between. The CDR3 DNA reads TGTGCCAGCAGCGTACCCAAGGGGCGCCCTAGCACAGATACGCAGTATTTT. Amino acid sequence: CASSVPKGRPSTDTQYF. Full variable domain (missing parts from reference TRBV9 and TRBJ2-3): DSGVTQTPKHLITATGQRVTLRCSPRSGDLSVYWYQQSLDQGLQFLIQYYNGEERAKGNILERFSAQQFPDLHSELNLSSLELGDSALYFCASSVPKGRPSTDTQYFGPGTRLTVL.

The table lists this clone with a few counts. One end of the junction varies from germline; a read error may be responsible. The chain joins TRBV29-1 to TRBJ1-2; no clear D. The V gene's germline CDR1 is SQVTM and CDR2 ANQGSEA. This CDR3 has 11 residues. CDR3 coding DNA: TGCAGCGTTGATCCAGGATCCCCGCCTGATTTC. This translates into CSVDPGSPPDF.

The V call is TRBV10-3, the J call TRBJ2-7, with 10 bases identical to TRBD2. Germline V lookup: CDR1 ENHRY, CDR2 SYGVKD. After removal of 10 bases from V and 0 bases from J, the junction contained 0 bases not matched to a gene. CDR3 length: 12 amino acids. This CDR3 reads CATSGSSYEQYF. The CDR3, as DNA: TGTGCCACTAGCGGGAGCTCCTACGAGCAGTACTTC.

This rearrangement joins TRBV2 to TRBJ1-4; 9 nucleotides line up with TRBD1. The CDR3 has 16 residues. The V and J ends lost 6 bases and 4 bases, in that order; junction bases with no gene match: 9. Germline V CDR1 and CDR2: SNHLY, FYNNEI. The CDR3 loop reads CASSVTGGGINEKLFF. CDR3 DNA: TGTGCCAGCAGCGTGACAGGGGGGGGAATTAATGAAAAACTGTTTTTT.

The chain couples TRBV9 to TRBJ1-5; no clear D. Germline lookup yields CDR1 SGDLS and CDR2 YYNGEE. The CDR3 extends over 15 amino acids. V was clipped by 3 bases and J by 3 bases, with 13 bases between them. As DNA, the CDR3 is TGTGCCAGCAGCGCGGATCCGGGTTCCAATCAGCCCCAGCATTTT. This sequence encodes CASSADPGSNQPQHF.